The source of this TCR beta chain is a study of T-cell reconstitution after alpha-beta-depleted transplantation in children. Trimming shortened V by 7 bases and J by 8 bases, and 9 bases separated the two germline ends. The CDR3 loop spans 12 amino acids. This clonotype was seen at least ten times. Preparing the TCRbeta library involved the use of unique molecular identifiers. TCRdb re-derived calls from the PCR reads in MiXCR, one entry per CDR3 protein. This table has 170,000 or so distinct CDR3 sequences, around 7% appearing once. Material: PBMCs from the stem cell graft donor, obtained from the stem cell graft. V is TRBV12-3 or TRBV12-4 and J is TRBJ1-6; tentatively, D is TRBD1 (6 bases). The sequence was obtained from a human donor who donated a stem cell graft to a child with Wiskott-Aldrich syndrome. CDR3 loop: CASKEGDSPLHF. The CDR3 region has the DNA TGTGCCAGCAAGGAGGGGGATTCACCCCTCCACTTT.